This TCR beta chain was identified during a study of cytomegalovirus exposure and HLA in healthy donors. The CDR3 consists of 16 residues. The V gene's germline CDR1 is SGHAT and CDR2 FQDESV (reference sequence). A multiplex PCR was run with 60 Vbeta primers and 13 Jbeta primers. The protocol was immunoSEQ multiplex PCR, while the TCRdb copy is restricted to in-frame clones and leaves out a portion. Among some 150,000 clones listed, approximately 79% were seen once. This clonotype originated in a male donor in good health and CMV-seronegative. The genes are TRBV11-1 and TRBJ2-5; TRBD1 might be the D (5 bases). The J call may be mistaken, given a closer DNA end match to TRBJ2-7. The sample was PBMCs. CDR3 sequence: CASSLGSFQGAHEQYF. The CDR3 DNA follows: TGTGCCAGCAGCTTAGGGTCCTTCCAGGGTGCCCACGAGCAGTACTTC.